This paragraph reports one T cell receptor (beta chain). Its antigen is not identified. The donors were in the approximately 120-subject validation cohort, distinct from the approximately 610-subject first cohort. The sample is drawn from a study of cytomegalovirus exposure and HLA in healthy donors. Study-level points and caveats: Cytomegalovirus status, reportedly, was diagnosed with high specificity and sensitivity by the classifier.

The germline V gene has CDR1 MNHNY and CDR2 SVGAGI (reference sequence). There are 15 residues in the CDR3. The V and J ends lost 9 bases and 4 bases, in that order; junction bases with no gene match: 7. TCRdb's copy holds only in-frame clones and misses some; the assay was immunoSEQ multiplex PCR. The sample contains 100,000 to 150,000 clones, approximately 88% of which appear only once. The V and J genes are TRBV6-6 and TRBJ2-3; 13 positions match TRBD2. Specimen: PBMCs. This sequence originates from a woman under 30 in good health and CMV-seronegative. DNA of the CDR3: TGTGCCAGTCATACTAGCGGGAGGGCATCAGATACGCAGTATTTT. It is translated as CASHTSGRASDTQYF.